What follows is one T cell receptor (beta chain) and its context. This specimen belongs to a study of OX40 agonist ivuxolimab in advanced cancers. About the research overall: The diagnoses of dose-escalation patients were hepatocellular carcinoma, melanoma, renal cell or head and neck cancer.

The germline V gene encodes CDR1 KGHSH and CDR2 LQKENI. V was shortened by 2 bases and J by 5 bases, with 12 bases between the two germline ends. There are 14 residues in the CDR3. Assay used: immunoSEQ multiplex PCR; TCRdb lists only in-frame clones, some missing. The table has roughly 70,000 clones, about 83% seen once. Drawing of blood for sampling happened at baseline, at cycle 4 day 1, and at cycle 7 day 1. The sequenced sample was CD4+ or CD8+ T cells sorted from blood, obtained in a trial of the OX40 agonist ivuxolimab. The clonotype was recovered from an adult with an advanced solid tumor such as melanoma, head and neck, liver or kidney cancer. This rearrangement joins TRBV18 to TRBJ2-5; D is undetermined. Here the CDR3 reads CASSPSSQSETQYF. The DNA for the CDR3 is TGTGCCAGCTCACCAAGTAGCCAATCCGAGACCCAGTACTTC.